These 18 T cell receptor beta chains originate from one sample sequenced in a study of CD8+ T cells in alopecia areata. Sequencing templates came from extracted RNA that was reverse transcribed into cDNA. Method: immunoSEQ multiplex PCR; TCRdb's copy keeps in-frame clones and lacks some. This sample carries about 190,000 clones, just under 65% of them seen once, and the ten largest clones take approximately 1.4%. The sample's treatment: oral pan-JAK inhibitor, 5-10 mg twice daily. The specimen was CD4+ T cells sorted from blood, collected between weeks 47 and 50, from a patient treated with tofacitinib. These receptors were collected from a human donor with alopecia areata.

The V and J genes are TRBV21-1 and TRBJ1-5; the DNA was not used to check the table's D call, TRBD1. TRBV21-1 is deemed a pseudogene. The CDR3 runs to 14 residues. The CDR3 loop is CASSKVRGDQPQHF. Written as DNA, the CDR3 is TGTGCCAGCAGCAAAGTCAGGGGGGATCAGCCCCAGCATTTT.

The rearrangement uses TRBV7-9 and TRBJ1-2, with TRBD1 as a possible D gene (6 bases). Trimming stripped 1 base from V and 5 bases from J, with 17 bases between. Germline CDR1 SEHNR, CDR2 FQNEAQ (reference sequence). CDR3 length: 16 amino acids. DNA for the CDR3: TGTGCCAGCAGCTTAGGTTCGGACCTCAGGGGTTATGGCTACACCTTC. This gives the protein CASSLGSDLRGYGYTF.

The chain links TRBV29-1 to TRBJ2-2, with TRBD1 as a possible D gene (5 bases). This CDR3 comprises 13 residues. Per germline, CDR1 SQVTM and CDR2 ANQGSEA. Between the trimmed V and J ends, which lost 4 bases and 4 bases, there was a span of 10 bases. Written as DNA, the CDR3 is TGCAGCGTTGGGACACTTGTCACCGGGGAGCTGTTTTTT. Translating it yields CSVGTLVTGELFF.

The genes are TRBV2 and TRBJ1-2; a weak D match, TRBD1 (6 bases). The V end was cut by 6 bases, the J end by 5 bases, with 13 bases between. Per the germline V gene, CDR1 is SNHLY and CDR2 is FYNNEI. The CDR3 consists of 13 residues. The CDR3, as DNA: TGTGCCAGCAGGAAAGACAGGACTTATGGCTACACCTTC. Its protein product is CASRKDRTYGYTF.

The sample holds many counts of this clone. The chain is built from TRBV7-2 and TRBJ2-1; no reliable D call. This CDR3 spans 15 amino acids. V was shortened by 1 base and J by 5 bases, with 12 bases between the two germline ends. The V gene's germline CDR1 is SGHTA and CDR2 FQGNSA. In DNA, the CDR3 is TGTGCCAGCAGCTTAGAACGCTTACTCCACAATGAGCAGTTCTTC. It codes for CASSLERLLHNEQFF. Full variable domain (remainder filled in from reference TRBV7-2 and TRBJ2-1): GAGVSQSPSNKVTEKGKDVELRCDPISGHTALYWYRQSLGQGLEFLIYFQGNSAPDKSGLPSDRFSAERTGGSVSTLTIQRTQQEDSAVYLCASSLERLLHNEQFFGPGTRLTVL.

V gene TRBV20-1 combines with J gene TRBJ2-7; maybe TRBD2 (5 bases). CDR1 DFQATT and CDR2 SNEGSKA come from the germline V gene (reference sequence). The CDR3 runs 11 residues. Between the trimmed V and J ends, which lost 5 bases and 7 bases, there was a span of 12 bases. The CDR3 sequence is CSAYRTGEQYF. Here the CDR3 DNA reads TGCAGTGCTTATAGGACGGGAGAGCAGTACTTC.

This clone was counted only a few times. CDR3 bases: TGTGCCAGCAGTGACCTAGGACTAGGAGAGCAGTACTTC. This encodes CASSDLGLGEQYF. The rearrangement links TRBV2 to TRBJ2-7; 7 bases fit TRBD2. Germline V lookup: CDR1 SNHLY, CDR2 FYNNEI. The CDR3 is 13 amino acids. Trimming at V came to 3 bases and at J to 7 bases, leaving 6 bases not matched to a gene.

The rearrangement joins TRBV27 to TRBJ1-6; 8 positions match TRBD1. This CDR3 comprises 16 residues. Unmatched junction bases numbered 8, after V lost 1 base and J lost 9 bases. Germline CDR1 MNHEY, CDR2 SMNVEV (reference sequence). CDR3 DNA: TGTGCCAGCAGTTTATATGGACAGGGAAAGGCTTCACCCCTCCACTTT. Protein: CASSLYGQGKASPLHF.

The V gene is TRBV7-3, the J gene TRBJ2-3, with a weak D call TRBD1 (6 bases). The CDR3 spans 13 residues. Germline CDR1 reads SGHTA; CDR2 reads FQGTGA. V dropped 5 bases and J dropped 3 bases, with 9 bases sitting between them. This chain's CDR3 is CASSTDRTDTQYF. The CDR3 DNA is TGTGCCAGCAGCACTGACAGGACAGATACGCAGTATTTT.

This clone showed up just a few times. The rearrangement links TRBV11-2 to TRBJ2-1, with TRBD2 as a possible D gene (6 bases). The CDR3 length is 16 residues. CDR1 SGHAT and CDR2 FQNNGV come from the germline V gene. Trimming shortened V by 7 bases and J by 0 bases, and 16 bases separated the two germline ends. The CDR3 region is CASKPLRGSSYNEQFF. CDR3 nucleotide sequence: TGTGCCAGCAAACCTCTCCGGGGGAGCTCCTACAATGAGCAGTTCTTC.

The J gene is TRBJ1-1, the V gene TRBV6-6, with D perhaps TRBD1 (6 bases). Germline loops: CDR1 MNHNY, CDR2 SVGAGI (reference sequence). The ends were cut back, 2 bases at V and 3 bases at J, with 7 bases in the middle. The length of the CDR3 is 13 residues. The chain's CDR3 is CASSYRGDTEAFF. Written as DNA, the CDR3 is TGTGCCAGCAGTTACAGGGGGGACACTGAAGCTTTCTTT.

V usage is TRBV30 and J usage is TRBJ1-2, with D maybe TRBD1 (6 bases). CDR1 GTSNPN and CDR2 SVGIG come from the germline V gene (reference sequence). The length of the CDR3 is 13 residues. Trimming removed 3 bases at V and 2 bases at J, with 10 bases between. The CDR3 reads CAWRKTGNYGYTF. CDR3 in DNA: TGTGCCTGGAGAAAGACAGGAAACTATGGCTACACCTTC.

On this clone: Additional DNA sequences in this sample encode the identical CDR3. V gene TRBV29-1 combines with J gene TRBJ1-5, with D unclear. Trimming took 4 bases from V and 2 from J, leaving 6 bases between them. The CDR3 is made up of 12 amino acids. Germline loops: CDR1 SQVTM, CDR2 ANQGSEA. CDR3: CSVGGGNQPQHF. CDR3 bases: TGCAGCGTTGGCGGGGGCAATCAGCCCCAGCATTTT.

The V and J genes are TRBV7-2 and TRBJ2-5, with TRBD1 matching over 9 bases. This CDR3 has 16 amino acids. Germline V gene data show CDR1 as SGHTA and CDR2 as FQGNSA. Trimming removed 2 bases from V and 4 bases from J; junction bases left unmatched: 8. Here the CDR3 reads CASSLISGQGSETQYF. In DNA, the CDR3 is TGTGCCAGCAGCTTAATATCAGGACAGGGGTCAGAGACCCAGTACTTC.

CDR3 region: CAWSPGDDYEQYF. CDR3 nucleotides: TGTGCCTGGAGTCCGGGGGATGACTACGAGCAGTACTTC. The chain recombines TRBV30 with TRBJ2-7; a possible D gene is TRBD2 (6 bases). Germline assignment: CDR1 GTSNPN and CDR2 SVGIG (reference sequence). This CDR3 contains 13 residues. Deletions cut 2 bases from V and 3 bases from J, with 11 bases between.

This clone was counted only a few times. The V call is TRBV23-1, the J call TRBJ1-5; weak D call: TRBD1 (6 bases). TRBV23-1 is an open reading frame, and its role is uncertain. V lost 6 bases and J lost 5, with 26 bases in between. This CDR3 spans 18 amino acids. The CDR3 region is CASRHPLRGALPYQPQHF. The CDR3 region has the DNA TGCGCCAGCAGACACCCTCTGCGGGGGGCGCTTCCCTATCAGCCCCAGCATTTT.

The J gene is TRBJ2-5, the V gene TRBV30; D might be TRBD1 (6 bases). CDR1 and CDR2 from the germline V gene are GTSNPN and SVGIG (reference sequence). The CDR3 spans 15 residues. Trimming cost V 3 bases and J 5 bases, with 19 bases left between them. The CDR3 nucleotides read TGTGCCTGGAGGAGGGACACCCGATCGGGTGAGACCCAGTACTTC. This translates into CAWRRDTRSGETQYF.

The chain uses TRBV11-2 and TRBJ1-2; TRBD1 aligns across 8 bases. CDR3 length: 17 residues. Losses at the gene ends were 0 bases for V and 2 bases for J; bases not matched to a gene: 8. Per germline, CDR1 SGHAT and CDR2 FQNNGV. As DNA, the CDR3 is TGTGCCAGCAGCTTAGAACCTCGGACAGGGTACAACTATGGCTACACCTTC. Translation gives CASSLEPRTGYNYGYTF.